These 23 T cell receptor beta chains originate from one sample sequenced in a study of blood T cells in healthy people across ages. Using a J-beta primer mix together with a sample-barcoded 5' primer, a second PCR was run for roughly 7 to 12 cycles. TCRdb reprocessed the 5' RACE reads via MiXCR and lists one record per CDR3 protein. The sample lists fewer than 1,000,000 distinct CDR3 sequences; about half were seen once. Input material: blood. The receptor source for this set is a man older than 75 in good health.

This clonotype was seen a few times. The chain employs TRBV5-1 and TRBJ2-5; 7 bases map to TRBD1. Near its end, the DNA agrees better with TRBJ2-7, so the J call may be wrong. This CDR3 has 16 amino acids. The germline V gene has CDR1 SGHRS and CDR2 YFSETQ. The CDR3 DNA reads TGCGCCAGCAGCGTCCTGGCCGGGACAGCAGGCTACGAGCAGTACTTC. Encoded protein: CASSVLAGTAGYEQYF.

The chain uses TRBV7-2 and TRBJ2-3; a possible D gene is TRBD2 (6 bases). Germline V CDR1 and CDR2: SGHTA, FQGNSA. Trimming removed 3 bases from V and 4 bases from J, with 20 bases in between. The CDR3 extends over 17 amino acids. The CDR3 sequence is CASSFQTPGVSADTQYF. CDR3 in DNA: TGTGCCAGCAGCTTCCAGACCCCGGGAGTTTCGGCAGATACGCAGTATTTT. Filled out from reference TRBV7-2 and TRBJ2-3, the complete variable domain reads GAGVSQSPSNKVTEKGKDVELRCDPISGHTALYWYRQSLGQGLEFLIYFQGNSAPDKSGLPSDRFSAERTGGSVSTLTIQRTQQEDSAVYLCASSFQTPGVSADTQYFGPGTRLTVL.

This clonotype has more than one count but fewer than ten. The genes are TRBV5-6 and TRBJ2-3; D may match TRBD1 or TRBD2 (5 bases each). Germline CDR1 is SGHDT and CDR2 is YYEEEE. Trimming stripped 0 bases from V and 6 bases from J, with 17 bases between. This CDR3 is built from 16 residues. The CDR3 DNA reads TGTGCCAGCAGCTTGGCCGGGACGGTAGTTAGGGATACGCAGTATTTT. Protein: CASSLAGTVVRDTQYF.

The chain couples TRBV20-1 to TRBJ2-5; 10 positions agree with TRBD2. V lost 0 bases and J lost 4; bases outside the gene matches: 8. CDR1 is DFQATT and CDR2 is SNEGSKA in the germline V gene (reference sequence). The CDR3 consists of 16 residues. The CDR3 spells CSAREWASGSSETQYF. CDR3 nucleotides: TGCAGTGCTAGAGAGTGGGCTAGCGGGAGTTCAGAGACCCAGTACTTC.

The chain joins TRBV28 to TRBJ1-2; TRBD1 might be the D (5 bases). Germline V gene lookup returns CDR1 MDHEN and CDR2 SYDVKM. The CDR3 is 16 amino acids. The germline V and J ends were trimmed by 5 bases and 0 bases, with 16 bases remaining between them. The CDR3 nucleotides read TGTGCCAGCAGTAAAGCAGATTCCAGGGCTAACTATGGCTACACCTTC. This translates into CASSKADSRANYGYTF.

This clonotype was recorded a few times. V usage is TRBV28 and J usage is TRBJ1-5, with D tentatively TRBD1 (5 bases). Trimming took off 5 bases at V and 7 bases at J, with 18 bases between the two ends. The germline gives CDR1 MDHEN, CDR2 SYDVKM. This CDR3 has 15 amino acids. CDR3 sequence: CASSQPGPGRQPQHF. CDR3 nucleotides: TGTGCCAGCAGTCAGCCGGGGCCCGGTCGGCAGCCCCAGCATTTT.

This clonotype was observed a handful of times. The chain recombines TRBV21-1 with TRBJ1-5; the D call of TRBD1 is as the table states it, not checked on the DNA. TRBV21-1 is shown as a pseudogene. The CDR3 covers 18 residues. CDR3: CASSKVGLRGYSNQPQHF. The DNA for the CDR3 is TGTGCCAGCAGCAAAGTGGGCCTAAGGGGGTATAGCAATCAGCCCCAGCATTTT.

V gene TRBV29-1 combines with J gene TRBJ2-1; 12 bases are a match to TRBD2. Germline CDR1 is SQVTM and CDR2 is ANQGSEA. The CDR3 spans 14 residues. Unmatched junction bases numbered 3, after V lost 5 bases and J lost 4 bases. CDR3 in amino acids: CSVRTSGAYNEQFF. The CDR3 DNA follows: TGCAGCGTTCGGACTAGCGGGGCTTACAATGAGCAGTTCTTC.

Only a few counts were recorded for this clonotype. The rearrangement links TRBV6-5 to TRBJ1-2, with D unresolved. CDR3 length: 14 amino acids. The germline V gene has CDR1 MNHEY and CDR2 SVGAGI. Between the trimmed V and J ends, which lost 3 bases and 5 bases, there was a span of 13 bases. CDR3 sequence: CASSYEESNYGYTF. The CDR3 DNA sequence: TGTGCCAGCAGTTATGAGGAATCGAATTATGGCTACACCTTC.

This sequence joins TRBV7-2 and TRBJ2-7; D may be TRBD1 (5 bases). The CDR3 has 14 amino acids. Trimming pared 3 bases from V and 1 base from J, leaving 10 bases between. Germline lookup yields CDR1 SGHTA and CDR2 FQGNSA. DNA of the CDR3: TGTGCCAGCAGCTTGAGACAGCTATCCTACGAGCAGTACTTC. This encodes CASSLRQLSYEQYF.

The rearrangement links TRBV27 to TRBJ1-5, with 10 bases fitting TRBD1. Per the germline V gene, CDR1 is MNHEY and CDR2 is SMNVEV (reference sequence). The CDR3 consists of 19 residues. V lost 5 bases, J lost 6 bases, and 19 bases stayed unmatched. The CDR3 DNA sequence: TGTGCCAGCAGTCCTATTCGACAGGGGGCGGTTCGAAGTGTTCAGCCCCAGCATTTT. Its protein product is CASSPIRQGAVRSVQPQHF.

The genes are TRBV21-1 and TRBJ1-2. TRBV21-1 is listed as a pseudogene. The CDR3 is 14 residues long. The CDR3: CASSKSVRIYGYTF. In nucleotides, the CDR3 is TGTGCCAGCAGCAAAAGCGTACGAATCTATGGCTACACCTTC.

Concerning this clonotype itself: A single base separates this from a much larger clone, so it may be a read error. The chain combines TRBV2 with TRBJ2-4; 7 nucleotides line up with TRBD1. The length of the CDR3 is 13 residues. Germline-derived CDR1 and CDR2 are SNHLY and FYNNEI. V dropped 6 bases and J dropped 6; count of bases not matched to a gene: 5. Here the CDR3 DNA reads TGTGCCAGCAGCGCTGACAGGGTAAACATTCAGTACTTC. Translated, it gives CASSADRVNIQYF.

The chain uses TRBV7-9 and TRBJ2-7; 9 nucleotides agree with TRBD1. V lost 5 bases and J lost 5; bases outside the gene matches: 13. In germline, CDR1 is SEHNR, CDR2 FQNEAQ (reference sequence). The CDR3 is 16 residues long. The CDR3 sequence: CASSKDPGQGKHEQYF. CDR3 nucleotide sequence: TGTGCCAGCAGCAAAGACCCGGGACAGGGAAAGCACGAGCAGTACTTC.

This chain links TRBV19 with TRBJ1-1; possible D gene TRBD1, 6 bases. The germline V and J ends were trimmed by 4 bases and 0 bases, with 12 bases remaining between them. The length of the CDR3 is 15 residues. CDR1 and CDR2 from the germline V gene are LNHDA and SQIVND (reference sequence). The CDR3 sequence: CASSNIGTLNTEAFF. The DNA for the CDR3 is TGTGCCAGTAGTAACATCGGGACACTGAACACTGAAGCTTTCTTT.

J is TRBJ2-7 and V is TRBV7-2, with TRBD2 identical over 13 bases. The CDR3 loop spans 16 amino acids. Looked up from germline, CDR1 is SGHTA and CDR2 is FQGNSA. The junction had 7 bases not matched to a gene; V was cut back by 1 base and J by 7 bases. The CDR3 DNA sequence: TGTGCCAGCAGCTTAGGGGGACTAGCGGGAATGAATGAGCAGTACTTC. It is translated as CASSLGGLAGMNEQYF.

The genes are TRBV27 and TRBJ2-3; D is unclear. CDR1 is MNHEY, CDR2 SMNVEV, per germline (reference sequence). This CDR3 is 13 amino acids long. Deletions cut 2 bases from V and 3 bases from J, with 6 bases between. CDR3 protein: CASSLDKTDTQYF. In DNA form, the CDR3 reads TGTGCCAGCAGTTTAGACAAAACAGATACGCAGTATTTT.

This clonotype was recorded a few times. The genes are TRBV27 and TRBJ1-6; D not certain. The V gene lost 5 bases and the J gene lost 7 bases, with 12 bases spanning the gap. The V gene's germline CDR1 is MNHEY and CDR2 SMNVEV (reference sequence). The CDR3 is 14 amino acids. Written as DNA, the CDR3 is TGTGCCAGCAGTCTTGGCAGGCGGAATTCACCCCTCCACTTT. Encoded protein: CASSLGRRNSPLHF.

This rearrangement joins TRBV12-3 or TRBV12-4 to TRBJ2-5; 7 nucleotides line up with TRBD2. This CDR3 has 16 amino acids. The V segment lost 4 bases and the J segment 11 bases; nucleotides outside the gene matches: 19. CDR3 sequence: CASSSSGTISYNEQYF. The CDR3 region has the DNA TGTGCCAGCAGTTCCAGCGGGACCATCTCCTACAATGAGCAGTACTTC.

This clonotype was counted a few times. A much larger clone sits a single nucleotide away, making a read error possible. The V and J genes are TRBV7-9 and TRBJ2-5; D is tentatively TRBD1 or TRBD2 (7 bases each). Germline assignment: CDR1 SEHNR and CDR2 FQNEAQ (reference sequence). The CDR3 runs 14 residues. The CDR3 DNA follows: TGTGCCGGCAGCTTTGTGGGAGGGGGCGAGACCCAGTACTTC. Translated: CAGSFVGGGETQYF.

The rearrangement joins TRBV4-2 to TRBJ2-7; 9 nucleotides match TRBD1. The V segment lost 4 bases and the J segment 5 bases; nucleotides outside the gene matches: 9. CDR3 length: 15 amino acids. Germline values: CDR1 LGHNA, CDR2 YNFKEQ. In DNA, the CDR3 is TGTGCCAGCAGCCCCCGGGGACAGGGAAAGGACGAGCAGTACTTC. As protein: CASSPRGQGKDEQYF.

This clonotype has only one observation. This chain uses TRBV29-1 with TRBJ2-7; D unresolved. The CDR3 covers 14 residues. Germline V CDR1 and CDR2: SQVTM, ANQGSEA. The V and J ends lost 4 bases and 3 bases respectively, with 16 bases between them. The CDR3 spells CSVVGRYPVYEQYF. In nucleotides, the CDR3 is TGCAGCGTTGTAGGACGCTATCCCGTCTACGAGCAGTACTTC.

This clonotype appeared a few times. V usage is TRBV4-3 and J usage is TRBJ2-7; 9 nucleotides align to TRBD2. The CDR3 is 14 residues long. Unmatched junction bases numbered 3, after V lost 2 bases and J lost 4 bases. Germline loops: CDR1 LGHNA, CDR2 YSLEER. CDR3 DNA sequence: TGCGCCAGCAGCCAAAATAGCGGGAGATACGAGCAGTACTTC. This codes for CASSQNSGRYEQYF.